The 29 T cell receptor beta chains reported below all come from one sample, sequenced in a study of Graves' ophthalmopathy and Graves' hyperthyroidism (dated by TCRdb to the late 2010s). Sequencing instrument: Illumina HiSeq 2000. For repertoire sequencing, the TCR beta CDR3 regions were amplified from RNA transcripts. The first round was an RT-PCR using HTBI primers with the Qiagen OneStep RT-PCR kit, and this first round was followed by a second-round multiplex PCR, then size selection and purification. The raw public data were reprocessed by TCRdb itself: fastp quality trimming at Q25, MiXCR clonotype calling, in-frame beta chains only. Every distinct CDR3 protein forms one entry, paired with its most common genes and DNA. A total of hundreds of thousands of distinct CDR3 sequences appear in this sample, about a fifth of them only once. The ten top clones hold roughly 7.4% of the sample. Sequenced material: peripheral blood. The source is a woman under 30 with stable Graves' hyperthyroidism. Some clones in this sample may be carry-over from other donors' samples. Donor details come from another sample of the same person, matched by shared clones.

This chain links TRBV19 with TRBJ1-1; the D gene is possibly TRBD1 (5 bases). The V gene's germline CDR1 is LNHDA and CDR2 SQIVND (reference sequence). This CDR3 has 16 residues. The CDR3: CVCSTGDVFMNTEAFF. For the CDR3, the DNA is TGTGTCTGTAGTACCGGGGACGTATTCATGAACACTGAAGCTTTCTTT.

The J gene is TRBJ2-7, the V gene TRBV6-2 or TRBV6-3; 11 nucleotides match TRBD2. The CDR3 has 13 residues. Losses at the gene ends were 11 bases for V and 6 bases for J; bases not matched to a gene: 9. Per germline, CDR1 MNHEY and CDR2 SVGEGT. The CDR3 protein is CAVSLAGDPEQYF. The CDR3 coding sequence is TGTGCCGTCTCACTAGCGGGGGACCCCGAGCAGTACTTC.

This clonotype came up many times. V and J are TRBV19 and TRBJ1-1, with 11 bases that match TRBD1. V trimming: 6 bases; J trimming: 4 bases; junction bases outside the gene matches: 10. CDR3 length equals 16 residues. Germline lookup yields CDR1 LNHDA and CDR2 SQIVND (reference sequence). The CDR3 sequence: CASRPGTGGFVTEAFF. In nucleotides, the CDR3 is TGTGCCAGTAGGCCTGGGACAGGGGGTTTCGTCACTGAAGCTTTCTTT.

The chain carries TRBV19 and TRBJ1-1; D is unresolved. Between the trimmed V and J ends, which lost 4 bases and 3 bases, there was a span of 9 bases. The CDR3 sequence is 13 residues long. In germline, CDR1 is LNHDA, CDR2 SQIVND (reference sequence). In DNA form, the CDR3 reads TGTGCCAGTAGTAACCAGCCCTACACTGAAGCTTTCTTT. Amino acid sequence: CASSNQPYTEAFF. The full variable domain, completed using reference TRBV19 and TRBJ1-1, is DGGITQSPKYLFRKEGQNVTLSCEQNLNHDAMYWYRQDPGQGLRLIYYSQIVNDFQKGDIAEGYSVSREKKESFPLTVTSAQKNPTAFYLCASSNQPYTEAFFGQGTRLTVV.

This clonotype was observed at least ten times. J is TRBJ1-1 and V is TRBV7-3, with D maybe TRBD1 (5 bases). Trimming took off 1 base at V and 0 bases at J, with 15 bases between the two ends. Germline V gene lookup returns CDR1 SGHTA and CDR2 FQGTGA. The CDR3 runs 17 residues. CDR3 coding DNA: TGTGCCAGCAGCTTAAGTGAAAGGGACCCCATGAACACTGAAGCTTTCTTT. It yields the protein CASSLSERDPMNTEAFF. Full variable domain (missing parts from reference TRBV7-3 and TRBJ1-1): GAGVSQTPSNKVTEKGKYVELRCDPISGHTALYWYRQSLGQGPEFLIYFQGTGAADDSGLPNDRFFAVRPEGSVSTLKIQRTERGDSAVYLCASSLSERDPMNTEAFFGQGTRLTVV.

The table lists this clonotype with many counts. The chain links TRBV11-2 to TRBJ2-7; TRBD1 matches 8 bases. Germline CDR1 SGHAT, CDR2 FQNNGV. CDR3 length: 15 residues. The J segment lost 7 bases and the V segment lost 8 bases, leaving 16 bases of the junction unmatched. The CDR3 DNA follows: TGTGCCAGCGGGGACAGGCCTCAGCTGGGGGAGGAGCAGTACTTC. It translates to CASGDRPQLGEEQYF.

The sample holds many counts of this clonotype. The CDR3 DNA reads as TGCGCCAGCAGCTTGGAGGGAACTCTCTCATTTATCACGTCTGGCTACACCTTC. This sequence encodes CASSLEGTLSFITSGYTF. The V and J genes are TRBV5-1 and TRBJ1-2; no clear D gene. CDR1 is SGHRS, CDR2 YFSETQ, per germline. V was shortened by 0 bases and J by 7 bases, with 25 bases between the two germline ends. There are 18 residues in the CDR3.

The rearrangement joins TRBV7-9 to TRBJ2-2, with D tentatively TRBD1 (6 bases). Trimming shortened V by 4 bases and J by 6 bases, and 15 bases separated the two germline ends. There are 15 residues in the CDR3. The germline V gene has CDR1 SEHNR and CDR2 FQNEAQ (reference sequence). This CDR3 is CASSSPEQGPGELFF. CDR3 in DNA: TGTGCCAGCAGCTCCCCTGAACAGGGTCCCGGGGAGCTGTTTTTT. The variable domain in full, completed from reference TRBV7-9 and TRBJ2-2, reads DTGVSQNPRHKITKRGQNVTFRCDPISEHNRLYWYRQTLGQGPEFLTYFQNEAQLEKSRLLSDRFSAERPKGSFSTLEIQRTEQGDSAMYLCASSSPEQGPGELFFGEGSRLTVL.

This clonotype was detected ten times or more. The V call is TRBV4-1, the J call TRBJ1-1; TRBD1 is a possible D gene (5 bases). The CDR3 spans 15 residues. Germline V gene data show CDR1 as MGHRA and CDR2 as YSYEKL. V gave up 4 bases and J gave up 1 base, with 13 bases separating them. In DNA form, the CDR3 reads TGCGCCAGCAGCCGGCGGGGGAGGGGGAACACTGAAGCTTTCTTT. This translates into CASSRRGRGNTEAFF.

Regarding this clonotype: A read error may produce the germline difference seen at one junction end. V is TRBV7-3 and J is TRBJ2-7; D gene uncertain. Germline-derived CDR1 and CDR2 are SGHTA and FQGTGA. CDR3 length: 13 residues. The CDR3 nucleotides are TGTGCCAGCAGCTTAGTACCGAACTACGATCAGTACTTC. Translating it yields CASSLVPNYDQYF.

This clonotype showed up many times. The chain uses TRBV12-3 or TRBV12-4 and TRBJ1-1, with TRBD1 as a possible D gene (5 bases). The CDR3 is 15 residues long. The V and J ends lost 2 bases and 0 bases respectively, with 10 bases between them. The CDR3 protein is CASSLLGGMNTEAFF. CDR3 in DNA: TGTGCCAGCAGTTTATTGGGGGGGATGAACACTGAAGCTTTCTTT.

The table lists this clonotype with many counts. The chain joins TRBV6-1 to TRBJ2-7, with D possibly being TRBD1 (6 bases). V lost 6 bases and J lost 2, with 20 bases in between. This CDR3 comprises 16 residues. Germline values: CDR1 MNHNS, CDR2 SASEGT. CDR3 DNA sequence: TGTGCCAGCAGAGACCTCGACAGGTGGGGAACCTACGAGCAGTACTTC. The encoded protein is CASRDLDRWGTYEQYF.

This clonotype was seen a few times. This chain connects TRBV18 to TRBJ2-2, with 7 bases matching TRBD2. The germline gives CDR1 KGHSH, CDR2 LQKENI. This CDR3 has 17 residues. The V and J ends lost 5 bases and 0 bases, in that order; junction bases with no gene match: 9. CDR3 protein: CASSDHDAGANTGELFF. The CDR3 nucleotides read TGTGCCAGCTCAGACCACGATGCGGGGGCGAACACCGGGGAGCTGTTTTTT.

With regard to this clonotype: One end of the junction fails to match germline, which may point to a read error. Here the CDR3 DNA reads TGTGCCAGCAGCTCGGGACCCTGGAATTCACCCCTCCACTTT. As protein: CASSSGPWNSPLHF. V and J are TRBV5-1 and TRBJ1-6, with D possibly being TRBD1 (5 bases). Germline values: CDR1 SGHRS, CDR2 YFSETQ. The CDR3 has 14 amino acids. Filled out from reference TRBV5-1 and TRBJ1-6, the complete variable domain reads KAGVTQTPRYLIKTRGQQVTLSCSPISGHRSVSWYQQTPGQGLQFLFEYFSETQRNKGNFPGRFSGRQFSNSRSEMNVSTLELGDSALYLCASSSGPWNSPLHFGNGTRLTVT.

The chain joins TRBV9 to TRBJ2-2, with a weak D call TRBD2 (6 bases). The CDR3 runs 16 residues. Germline lookup yields CDR1 SGDLS and CDR2 YYNGEE. V shed 0 bases and J shed 4 bases, with 13 bases lying between them. The CDR3 nucleotides read TGTGCCAGCAGCGTAGTTGGAGGGAAGGGCACCGGGGAGCTGTTTTTT. Protein sequence: CASSVVGGKGTGELFF.

This clonotype was picked up a small number of times. The chain employs TRBV25-1 and TRBJ1-1; 8 positions agree with TRBD1. Unmatched junction bases numbered 7, after V lost 3 bases and J lost 7 bases. CDR1 MGHDK and CDR2 SYGVNS come from the germline V gene. The CDR3 loop spans 14 amino acids. The CDR3 nucleotides are TGTGCCAGCAGTGACCCGACAGGGGCAGGTGAAGCTTTCTTT. Translation: CASSDPTGAGEAFF. The variable domain in full, with the rest retrieved from reference TRBV25-1 and TRBJ1-1, is EADIYQTPRYLVIGTGKKITLECSQTMGHDKMYWYQQDPGMELHLIHYSYGVNSTEKGDLSSESTVSRIRTEHFPLTLESARPSHTSQYLCASSDPTGAGEAFFGQGTRLTVV.

The chain is built from TRBV2 and TRBJ2-7, with TRBD1 matching over 8 bases. J lost 3 bases, V lost 8 bases, and 12 bases had no gene match. The CDR3 loop spans 15 amino acids. Germline CDR1 reads SNHLY; CDR2 reads FYNNEI. CDR3 nucleotides: TGTGCCAGCGGAATCGGACAGGGAAGAGGCTACGAGCAGTACTTC. Translated, it gives CASGIGQGRGYEQYF. Full variable domain (outside the CDR3, taken from reference TRBV2 and TRBJ2-7): EPEVTQTPSHQVTQMGQEVILRCVPISNHLYFYWYRQILGQKVEFLVSFYNNEISEKSEIFDDQFSVERPDGSNFTLKIRSTKLEDSAMYFCASGIGQGRGYEQYFGPGTRLTVT.

The chain carries TRBV6-1 and TRBJ1-2; D uncertain. This CDR3 comprises 14 residues. CDR1 MNHNS and CDR2 SASEGT come from the germline V gene. V lost 8 bases, J lost 3 bases, and 16 bases lay in between. The CDR3 DNA reads as TGTGCCAGCCAAAGGACGAGTTTGGACTATGGCTACACCTTC. This gives the protein CASQRTSLDYGYTF.

This clonotype was detected many times. The CDR3 nucleotides read TGTGCCAGCAGCCCCGGACTAGCGGGAGGCCAAGAGACCCAGTACTTC. This sequence encodes CASSPGLAGGQETQYF. This chain connects TRBV7-9 to TRBJ2-5, with 14 nucleotides matching TRBD2. Germline CDR1 reads SEHNR; CDR2 reads FQNEAQ (reference sequence). This CDR3 is built from 16 residues. After removal of 5 bases from V and 1 base from J, the junction contained 3 bases not matched to a gene.

This clonotype was seen repeatedly, ten times or more. This chain joins TRBV7-8 and TRBJ2-5; D perhaps matches TRBD2 (5 bases). CDR3 length equals 15 residues. CDR1 is SGHVS and CDR2 is FQNEAQ in the germline V gene. Trimming cost V 5 bases and J 6 bases, with 19 bases left between them. DNA for the CDR3: TGTGCCAGCAGCCGTAGTCTTAGCGTCGTAAAGACCCAGTACTTC. Amino acids: CASSRSLSVVKTQYF.

J is TRBJ2-7 and V is TRBV4-1; D might be TRBD2 (6 bases). V was shortened by 0 bases and J by 3 bases, with 12 bases between the two germline ends. CDR1 is MGHRA and CDR2 is YSYEKL in the germline V gene. This CDR3 contains 15 residues. CDR3 amino acids: CASSQDGGVSYEQYF. The CDR3 DNA reads as TGCGCCAGCAGCCAAGATGGAGGGGTTAGCTACGAGCAGTACTTC.

This clonotype has at least ten counts. The V gene is TRBV6-1, the J gene TRBJ2-7, with 7 positions matching TRBD1. Germline CDR1 reads MNHNS; CDR2 reads SASEGT. The CDR3 has 12 residues. V shed 6 bases, J shed 5 bases, and the junction held 4 bases outside the gene matches. The CDR3 here is CASRATGDEQYF. The DNA of the CDR3 is TGTGCCAGCAGGGCAACAGGGGACGAGCAGTACTTC.

The table lists this clonotype with many counts. The chain uses TRBV5-1 and TRBJ1-6; 11 bases align to TRBD1. The CDR3 is 14 residues long. Germline assignment: CDR1 SGHRS and CDR2 YFSETQ. J was trimmed by 13 bases and V by 3 bases; bases with no gene match: 6. CDR3 in amino acids: CASSSGTGGYPLHF. The DNA for the CDR3 is TGCGCCAGCAGCTCGGGGACAGGGGGTTACCCCCTCCACTTT.

This clonotype was seen repeatedly, ten times or more. V gene TRBV6-5 combines with J gene TRBJ2-7, with 10 bases aligning to TRBD2. This CDR3 has 15 amino acids. The V segment lost 4 bases and the J segment 3 bases; nucleotides outside the gene matches: 6. Germline V gene lookup returns CDR1 MNHEY and CDR2 SVGAGI. The CDR3 nucleotides read TGTGCCAGCAGTTCTAGCGGGGGAGGAAACTACGAGCAGTACTTC. It encodes CASSSSGGGNYEQYF.

With regard to this clonotype: A read error is possible here, since a much larger clone lies one base away. This chain joins TRBV19 and TRBJ1-2; D perhaps matches TRBD1 (5 bases). The CDR3 is made up of 15 amino acids. Germline V gene data show CDR1 as LNHDA and CDR2 as SQIVND (reference sequence). This chain's CDR3 is CASSDIGGTNYGFTF. CDR3 bases: TGTGCCAGTAGTGATATTGGGGGAACTAACTATGGCTTCACCTTC.

This clonotype was counted many times. V gene TRBV12-3 or TRBV12-4 combines with J gene TRBJ1-3, with a tentative D call TRBD1 (6 bases). V lost 7 bases, J lost 2 bases, and 12 bases lay in between. The CDR3 runs 14 residues. CDR3 in DNA: TGTGCCAGCACCCCGGGGGGGCCTGGAAACACCATATATTTT. It codes for CASTPGGPGNTIYF.

This clonotype was counted many times. With a much larger clone just one base away, this may be a read error. V and J are TRBV27 and TRBJ2-5; TRBD2 aligns across 9 bases. The CDR3 runs to 17 residues. Losses at the gene ends were 5 bases for V and 5 bases for J; bases not matched to a gene: 15. Germline V lookup: CDR1 MNHEY, CDR2 SMNVEV (reference sequence). CDR3 amino acids: CASSTYSTSGGGETQYF. Written as DNA, the CDR3 is TGTGCCAGCAGTACATATTCGACTAGCGGAGGGGGGGAGACCCAGTACTTC.

CDR3 region: CASRQGGSQANYGYTF. CDR3 nucleotide sequence: TGTGCCAGCAGGCAGGGGGGCAGCCAAGCTAACTATGGCTACACCTTC. The chain employs TRBV11-2 and TRBJ1-2, with 7 bases aligning to TRBD1. The germline gives CDR1 SGHAT, CDR2 FQNNGV. CDR3 length: 16 residues. The ends lost 6 bases at V and 0 bases at J; junction bases unmatched: 10.

This clonotype has at least ten counts. The V and J genes are TRBV28 and TRBJ1-1; 7 bases map to TRBD1. CDR1 MDHEN and CDR2 SYDVKM come from the germline V gene. With V trimmed by 3 bases and J by 5 bases, 12 bases remained unmatched. The CDR3 is 16 residues long. CDR3 coding DNA: TGTGCCAGCAGTTTTTGGGAGGGCAGGGGGAGGACTGAAGCTTTCTTT. This gives the protein CASSFWEGRGRTEAFF.